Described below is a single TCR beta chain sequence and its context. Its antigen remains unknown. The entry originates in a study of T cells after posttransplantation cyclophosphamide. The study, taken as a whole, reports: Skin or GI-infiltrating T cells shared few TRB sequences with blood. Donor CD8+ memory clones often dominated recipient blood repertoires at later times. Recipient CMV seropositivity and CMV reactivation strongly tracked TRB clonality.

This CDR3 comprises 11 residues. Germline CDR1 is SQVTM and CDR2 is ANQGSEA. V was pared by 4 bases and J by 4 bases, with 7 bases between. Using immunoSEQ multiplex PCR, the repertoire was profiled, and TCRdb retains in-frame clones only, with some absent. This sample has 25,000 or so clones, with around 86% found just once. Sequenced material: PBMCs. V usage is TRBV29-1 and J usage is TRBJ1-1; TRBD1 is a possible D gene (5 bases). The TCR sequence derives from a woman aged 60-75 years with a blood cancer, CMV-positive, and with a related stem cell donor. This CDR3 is CSVGGVTEAFF. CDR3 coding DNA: TGCAGCGTTGGGGGGGTCACTGAAGCTTTCTTT.